This note documents a single T cell receptor beta chain sequence. No antigen is known for it. Germline V lookup: CDR1 MGHRA, CDR2 YSYEKL. This CDR3 has 16 amino acids. V lost 0 bases and J lost 5, with 16 bases in between. PCR involved 60 Vbeta and 13 Jbeta primers. Assay used: immunoSEQ multiplex PCR; TCRdb lists only in-frame clones, some missing. This table has over 110,000 clones, approximately 80% appearing once. The data stem from a study of cytomegalovirus exposure and HLA in healthy donors. Broader study findings: Accurate prediction of most subjects' HLA-A and HLA-B alleles from TCR beta sequences was reported. Associated with cytomegalovirus, according to the listing, were 150 to 200 TCR beta chains.

The sequence derives from a male donor in good health and CMV-seronegative. The sequenced material came from PBMCs. The gene calls are TRBV4-1 and TRBJ1-2; D not resolved. In nucleotides, the CDR3 is TGCGCCAGCAGCCAAGATCCAGGAGCGGGCATGTATGGCTACACCTTC. It encodes CASSQDPGAGMYGYTF.